This TCR beta chain was identified during a study of graft-versus-host responses after intestinal transplantation. Study overall: The transplants performed in recipients were multivisceral, liver-intestinal, or isolated intestinal.

Points from the study as a whole: Those patients showing graft-donor T cell macrochimerism displayed high graft-versus-host to host-versus-graft clonal ratios in allografts. Investigators detected GvH clones in recipient marrow, with some emerging earlier in ileum or blood.

Between the trimmed V and J ends, which lost 0 bases and 5 bases, there was a span of 11 bases. The CDR3 contains 15 residues. The V gene's germline CDR1 is LNHNV and CDR2 YYDKDF (reference sequence). Measured with immunoSEQ multiplex PCR; TCRdb has only the in-frame clones, and not every one. The data hold 80,000 to 100,000 clones, with over 80% observed a single time. Turning to this clone: Its antigen is not identified.

The chain carries TRBV15 and TRBJ1-5; perhaps TRBD1 as D (5 bases). The sample in question was unstimulated CD8+ T cells sorted from spleen or lymph node cells, obtained before intestinal transplant. The source of this sequence is a human donor who received an intestinal transplant. CDR3 sequence (DNA): TGTGCCACCAGCAGAGAAGTCGGGGGAGATCAGCCCCAGCATTTT. This encodes CATSREVGGDQPQHF. Supplemented by reference TRBV15 and TRBJ1-5, the full variable domain reads DAMVIQNPRYQVTQFGKPVTLSCSQTLNHNVMYWYQQKSSQAPKLLFHYYDKDFNNEADTPDNFQSRRPNTSFCFLDIRSPGLGDTAMYLCATSREVGGDQPQHFGDGTRLSIL.